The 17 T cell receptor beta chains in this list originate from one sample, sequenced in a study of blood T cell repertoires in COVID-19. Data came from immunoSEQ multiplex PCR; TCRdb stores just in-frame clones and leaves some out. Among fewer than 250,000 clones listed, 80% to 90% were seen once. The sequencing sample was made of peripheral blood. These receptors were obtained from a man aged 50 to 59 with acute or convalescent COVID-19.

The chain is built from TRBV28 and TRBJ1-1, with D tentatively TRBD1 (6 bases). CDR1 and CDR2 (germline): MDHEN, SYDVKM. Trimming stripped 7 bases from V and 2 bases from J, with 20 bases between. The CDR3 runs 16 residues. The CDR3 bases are TGTGCCAGCACTCGGGGGGGGGCGCATATTAACACTGAAGCTTTCTTT. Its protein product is CASTRGGAHINTEAFF.

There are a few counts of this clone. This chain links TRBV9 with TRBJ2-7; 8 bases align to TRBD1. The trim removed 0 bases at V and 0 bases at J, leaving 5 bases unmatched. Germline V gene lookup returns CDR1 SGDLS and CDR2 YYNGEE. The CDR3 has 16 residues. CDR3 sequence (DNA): TGTGCCAGCAGCGTAGGGGGGGACAGGAGCTCCTACGAGCAGTACTTC. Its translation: CASSVGGDRSSYEQYF.

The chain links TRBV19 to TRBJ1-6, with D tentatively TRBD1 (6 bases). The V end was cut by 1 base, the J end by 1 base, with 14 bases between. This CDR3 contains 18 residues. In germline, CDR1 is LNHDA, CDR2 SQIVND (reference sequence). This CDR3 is CASSIVGEGESYNSPLHF. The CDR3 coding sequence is TGTGCCAGTAGTATAGTAGGAGAGGGGGAGTCCTATAATTCACCCCTCCACTTT. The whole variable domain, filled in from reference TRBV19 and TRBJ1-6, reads DGGITQSPKYLFRKEGQNVTLSCEQNLNHDAMYWYRQDPGQGLRLIYYSQIVNDFQKGDIAEGYSVSREKKESFPLTVTSAQKNPTAFYLCASSIVGEGESYNSPLHFGNGTRLTVT.

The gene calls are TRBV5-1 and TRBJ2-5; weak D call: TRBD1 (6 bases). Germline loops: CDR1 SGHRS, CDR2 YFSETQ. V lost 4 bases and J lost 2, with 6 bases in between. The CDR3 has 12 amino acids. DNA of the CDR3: TGCGCCAGCAGCACAGGGCAAGAGACCCAGTACTTC. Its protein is CASSTGQETQYF.

DNA for the CDR3: TGTGCCAGCAGCGTCGGACAGGGAAGGTTGAACACTGAAGCTTTCTTT. The encoded protein is CASSVGQGRLNTEAFF. J is TRBJ1-1 and V is TRBV9, with TRBD1 matching 8 bases. Germline trimming cut 2 bases from V and 0 bases from J; bases unmatched to any gene: 6. Germline V lookup: CDR1 SGDLS, CDR2 YYNGEE. This CDR3 is built from 16 residues.

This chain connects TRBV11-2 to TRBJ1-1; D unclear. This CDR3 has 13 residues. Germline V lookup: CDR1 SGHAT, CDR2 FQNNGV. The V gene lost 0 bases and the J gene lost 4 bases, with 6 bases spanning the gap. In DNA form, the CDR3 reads TGTGCCAGCAGCTTAGAGGAGGGCACTGAAGCTTTCTTT. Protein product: CASSLEEGTEAFF.

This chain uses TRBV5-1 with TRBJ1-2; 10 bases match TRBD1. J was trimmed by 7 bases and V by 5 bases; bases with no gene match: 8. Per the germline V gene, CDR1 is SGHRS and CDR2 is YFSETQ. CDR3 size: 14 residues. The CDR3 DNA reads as TGCGCCAGCAGGCGGGACAGGGGAATTTCTGGCTACACCTTC. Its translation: CASRRDRGISGYTF.

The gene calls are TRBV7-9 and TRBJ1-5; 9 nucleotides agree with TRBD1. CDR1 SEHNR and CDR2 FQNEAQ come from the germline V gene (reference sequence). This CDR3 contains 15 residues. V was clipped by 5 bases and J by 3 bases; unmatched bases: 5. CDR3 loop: CASSLGDRDNQPQHF. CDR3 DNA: TGTGCCAGCAGCCTAGGGGACAGGGACAATCAGCCCCAGCATTTT.

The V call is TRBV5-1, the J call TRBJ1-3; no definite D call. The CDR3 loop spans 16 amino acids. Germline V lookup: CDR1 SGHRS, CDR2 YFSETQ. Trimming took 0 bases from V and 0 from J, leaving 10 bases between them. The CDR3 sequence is CASSLDVASSGNTIYF. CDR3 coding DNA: TGCGCCAGCAGCTTGGATGTGGCTAGCTCTGGAAACACCATATATTTT.

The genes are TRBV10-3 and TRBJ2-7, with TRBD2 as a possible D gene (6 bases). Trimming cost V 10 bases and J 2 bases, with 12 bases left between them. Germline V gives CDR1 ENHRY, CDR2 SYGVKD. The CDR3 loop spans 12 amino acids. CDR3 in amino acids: CATGSGAYEQYF. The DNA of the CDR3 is TGTGCCACGGGTAGCGGCGCCTACGAGCAGTACTTC.

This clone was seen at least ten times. This chain's CDR3 is CASSPVAGRSYEQYF. The CDR3 DNA reads TGTGCCAGCAGCCCTGTAGCGGGCCGCTCCTACGAGCAGTACTTC. The genes are TRBV7-9 and TRBJ2-7, with 7 bases that match TRBD2. V lost 5 bases and J lost 0; bases outside the gene matches: 7. The CDR3 sequence is 15 residues long. Per germline, CDR1 SEHNR and CDR2 FQNEAQ (reference sequence).

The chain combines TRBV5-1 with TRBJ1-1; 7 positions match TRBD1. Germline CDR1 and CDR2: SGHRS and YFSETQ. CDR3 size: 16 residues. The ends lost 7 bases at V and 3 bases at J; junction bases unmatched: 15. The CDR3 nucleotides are TGCGCCAGCTCCGGACCAATCAGGGGGAGATACACTGAAGCTTTCTTT. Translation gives CASSGPIRGRYTEAFF. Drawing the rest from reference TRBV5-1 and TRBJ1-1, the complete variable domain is KAGVTQTPRYLIKTRGQQVTLSCSPISGHRSVSWYQQTPGQGLQFLFEYFSETQRNKGNFPGRFSGRQFSNSRSEMNVSTLELGDSALYLCASSGPIRGRYTEAFFGQGTRLTVV.

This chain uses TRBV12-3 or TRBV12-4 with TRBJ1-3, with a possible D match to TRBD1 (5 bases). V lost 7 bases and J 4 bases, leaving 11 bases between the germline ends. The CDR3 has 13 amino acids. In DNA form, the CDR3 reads TGTGCCAGCAACCCGGCAGGGGGAAACACCATATATTTT. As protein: CASNPAGGNTIYF.

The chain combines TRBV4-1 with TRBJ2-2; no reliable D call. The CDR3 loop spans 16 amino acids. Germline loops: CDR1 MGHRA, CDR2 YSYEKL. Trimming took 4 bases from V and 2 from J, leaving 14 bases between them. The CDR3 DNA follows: TGCGCCAGCAGCCCCTTCTCTGCAGAAAACACCGGGGAGCTGTTTTTT. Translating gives CASSPFSAENTGELFF.

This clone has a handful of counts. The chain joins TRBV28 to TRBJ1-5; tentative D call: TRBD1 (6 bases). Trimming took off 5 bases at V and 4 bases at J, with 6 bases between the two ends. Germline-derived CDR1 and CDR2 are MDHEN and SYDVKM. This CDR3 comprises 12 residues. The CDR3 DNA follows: TGTGCCAGCAGTACAGGGAATCAGCCCCAGCATTTT. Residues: CASSTGNQPQHF.

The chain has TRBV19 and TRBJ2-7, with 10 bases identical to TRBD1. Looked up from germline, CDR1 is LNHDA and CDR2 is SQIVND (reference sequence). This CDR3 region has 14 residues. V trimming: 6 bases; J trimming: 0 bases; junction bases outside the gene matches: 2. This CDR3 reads CASSDRGHSYEQYF. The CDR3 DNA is TGTGCCAGTAGCGACAGGGGGCACTCCTACGAGCAGTACTTC.

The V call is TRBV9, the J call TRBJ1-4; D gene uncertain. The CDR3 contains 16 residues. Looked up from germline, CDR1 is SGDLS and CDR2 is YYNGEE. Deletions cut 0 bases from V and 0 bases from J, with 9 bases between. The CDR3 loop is CASSVGIATTNEKLFF. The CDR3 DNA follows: TGTGCCAGCAGCGTAGGGATAGCCACAACTAATGAAAAACTGTTTTTT. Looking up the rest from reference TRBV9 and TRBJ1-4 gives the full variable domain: DSGVTQTPKHLITATGQRVTLRCSPRSGDLSVYWYQQSLDQGLQFLIQYYNGEERAKGNILERFSAQQFPDLHSELNLSSLELGDSALYFCASSVGIATTNEKLFFGSGTQLSVL.